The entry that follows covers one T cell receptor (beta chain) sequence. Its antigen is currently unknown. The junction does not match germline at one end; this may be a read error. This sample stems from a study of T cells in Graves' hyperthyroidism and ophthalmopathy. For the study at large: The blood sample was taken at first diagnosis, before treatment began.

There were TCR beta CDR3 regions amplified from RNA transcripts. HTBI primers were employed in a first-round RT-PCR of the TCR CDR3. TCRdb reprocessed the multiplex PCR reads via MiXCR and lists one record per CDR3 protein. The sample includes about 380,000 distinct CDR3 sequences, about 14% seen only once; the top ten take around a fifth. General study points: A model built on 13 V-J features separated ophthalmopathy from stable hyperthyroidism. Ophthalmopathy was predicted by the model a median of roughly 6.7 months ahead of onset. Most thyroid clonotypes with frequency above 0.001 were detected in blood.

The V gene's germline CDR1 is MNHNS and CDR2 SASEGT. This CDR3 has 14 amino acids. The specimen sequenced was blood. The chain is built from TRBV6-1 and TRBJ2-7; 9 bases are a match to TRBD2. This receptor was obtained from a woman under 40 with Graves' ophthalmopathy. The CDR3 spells CASSRGLASCEQYF. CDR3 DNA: TGTGCCAGCAGCCGGGGACTAGCCTCCTGCGAGCAGTACTTC.